The sequence of this T cell receptor (beta chain) was determined in a study of cytomegalovirus exposure and HLA in healthy donors. Study results and limitations: The authors later found TCR association rates varying by HLA locus, with DRB1 most and HLA-C fewest.

The study ran its PCR with 60 Vbeta and 13 Jbeta primers. Some clones are missing from TCRdb's copy, which holds only in-frame ones; the method was immunoSEQ multiplex PCR. The sample has 95,000 or so clones; approximately 77% are singletons. Germline V CDR1 and CDR2: LGHNT, FRNRAP. The length of the CDR3 is 14 residues. Between the trimmed V and J ends, which lost 6 bases and 5 bases, there was a span of 14 bases. About this clone itself: Its specificity is not known.

This receptor was obtained from a woman aged 40 to 49 in good health and CMV-seronegative. Sample: PBMCs. J is TRBJ1-5 and V is TRBV12-5; the D gene is possibly TRBD1 (5 bases). CDR3 sequence: CASGKQGHDQPQHF. DNA of the CDR3: TGTGCTAGTGGAAAGCAGGGTCACGATCAGCCCCAGCATTTT.